This T cell receptor beta chain was documented in a study of OX40 agonist ivuxolimab in advanced cancers. The CDR3 consists of 14 residues. V lost 6 bases, J lost 3 bases, and 11 bases lay in between. Germline V lookup: CDR1 LNHNV, CDR2 YYDKDF (reference sequence). Some clones are missing from TCRdb's copy, which holds only in-frame ones; the method was immunoSEQ multiplex PCR. The sample carries about 12,000 clones, roughly four fifths recorded once. The clonotype originates from an adult with an advanced solid tumor such as melanoma, head and neck, liver or kidney cancer. This chain joins TRBV15 and TRBJ2-2; D may be TRBD1 (5 bases). The sample here was CD4+ or CD8+ T cells sorted from blood, taken in a trial of the OX40 agonist ivuxolimab. The CDR3 region has the DNA TGTGCCACCAGGTATCAGGGCTACACCGGGGAGCTGTTTTTT. Amino acid sequence: CATRYQGYTGELFF.